These 12 T cell receptor beta chains originate from one sample sequenced in a study of cytomegalovirus exposure and HLA in healthy donors. PCR primers comprised 60 Vbeta and 13 Jbeta primers. This table comes from immunoSEQ multiplex PCR, and its TCRdb copy is limited to in-frame clones, with some not included. The sample lists around 67,000 clones, around four fifths seen once, with about 20% in the top ten. Input material: PBMCs. The source of these receptors is a woman under 40 in good health and CMV-seropositive.

This chain joins TRBV29-1 and TRBJ1-2, with a weak D call TRBD1 (6 bases). Germline-derived CDR1 and CDR2 are SQVTM and ANQGSEA. The CDR3 extends over 10 amino acids. V was shortened by 7 bases and J by 5 bases, with 8 bases between the two germline ends. This chain's CDR3 is CSAGQYGYTF. CDR3 DNA: TGCAGCGCGGGACAATATGGCTACACCTTC.

The CDR3 DNA sequence: TGTGCCAGCAGCTTCGGCAGGGACACCATATATTTT. This encodes CASSFGRDTIYF. V gene TRBV14 combines with J gene TRBJ1-3; maybe TRBD1 (5 bases). Trimming cost V 5 bases and J 8 bases, with 10 bases left between them. The germline V gene encodes CDR1 SGHDN and CDR2 FVKESK. The CDR3 loop spans 12 amino acids.

The chain employs TRBV5-1 and TRBJ2-7; TRBD2 agrees at 16 bases. The CDR3 is made up of 18 amino acids. Germline V CDR1 and CDR2: SGHRS, YFSETQ. Germline trimming cut 1 base from V and 0 bases from J; bases unmatched to any gene: 4. The CDR3 sequence is CASSLTGLAGGDSYEQYF. DNA for the CDR3: TGCGCCAGCAGCTTGACGGGACTAGCGGGAGGGGACTCCTACGAGCAGTACTTC.

The chain employs TRBV7-8 and TRBJ2-7; D might be TRBD2 (6 bases). The CDR3 is 14 amino acids. Trimming cost V 5 bases and J 7 bases, with 18 bases left between them. The V gene's germline CDR1 is SGHVS and CDR2 FQNEAQ. CDR3 sequence: CASSQGLGPREQYF. In DNA, the CDR3 is TGTGCCAGCAGCCAGGGACTTGGTCCGCGGGAGCAGTACTTC.

The V and J genes are TRBV7-2 and TRBJ2-5, with 11 bases fitting TRBD2. The CDR3 has 15 residues. Germline trimming cut 5 bases from V and 5 bases from J; bases unmatched to any gene: 7. Germline V CDR1 and CDR2: SGHTA, FQGNSA. The chain's CDR3 is CASSLTIAGGETQYF. The DNA of the CDR3 is TGTGCCAGCAGCCTTACCATAGCGGGAGGGGAGACCCAGTACTTC.

The V gene is TRBV6-5, the J gene TRBJ1-2; 7 bases map to TRBD1. The junction had 13 bases not matched to a gene; V was cut back by 10 bases and J by 8 bases. Germline CDR1 and CDR2: MNHEY and SVGAGI. The CDR3 is 13 amino acids. CDR3 DNA: TGTGCCACCCAGACAGGGTCTTTTCGAGGCTACACCTTC. It encodes CATQTGSFRGYTF.

This sequence joins TRBV28 and TRBJ2-3; D is perhaps TRBD2 (5 bases). This CDR3 has 14 amino acids. The V end was cut by 7 bases, the J end by 8 bases, with 19 bases between. Per germline, CDR1 MDHEN and CDR2 SYDVKM. CDR3 nucleotide sequence: TGTGCCAGCACCTTAAGCGGCAGTTGGGGTACGCAGTATTTT. Its translation: CASTLSGSWGTQYF.

The rearrangement uses TRBV30 and TRBJ1-2; no clear D gene. CDR3 length equals 13 residues. Germline V gives CDR1 GTSNPN, CDR2 SVGIG (reference sequence). Trimming pared 4 bases from V and 8 bases from J, leaving 17 bases between. CDR3 sequence: CAWNPGIFRGYTF. The CDR3 DNA reads as TGTGCCTGGAACCCAGGAATTTTCCGCGGCTACACCTTC.

This clone was observed a handful of times. The missing conserved phenylalanine or tryptophan at the end of this CDR3 makes a read error likely. The rearrangement joins TRBV5-1 to TRBJ1-2; TRBD1 matches 7 bases. Trimming took 2 bases from V and 7 from J; bases not matched to a gene: 5. Per the germline V gene, CDR1 is SGHRS and CDR2 is YFSETQ. This CDR3 is built from 13 residues. CDR3 bases: TGCGCCAGCAGCTTTGACAGGGCGAGTGGCTACACCCTC. Its translation: CASSFDRASGYTL.

The CDR3: CASSPSRSSYEQYF. Written as DNA, the CDR3 is TGTGCCAGCAGCCCGTCCCGGAGCTCCTACGAGCAGTACTTC. The chain joins TRBV4-2 to TRBJ2-7; D not certain. There are 14 residues in the CDR3. Germline V gene sequence: CDR1 LGHNA, CDR2 YNFKEQ. V was trimmed by 4 bases and J by 0 bases, leaving 10 bases between them.

The chain links TRBV29-1 to TRBJ1-2; TRBD1 is a possible D gene (6 bases). Germline V gives CDR1 SQVTM, CDR2 ANQGSEA. Trimming pared 7 bases from V and 8 bases from J, leaving 14 bases between. CDR3 length: 11 residues. CDR3 in amino acids: CSAQQGSGYTF. The CDR3 DNA follows: TGCAGCGCCCAACAGGGTTCAGGCTACACCTTC.

The rearrangement links TRBV7-9 to TRBJ1-2, with D maybe TRBD1 (6 bases). V was shortened by 6 bases and J by 0 bases, with 20 bases between the two germline ends. The CDR3 runs 17 residues. Looked up from germline, CDR1 is SEHNR and CDR2 is FQNEAQ (reference sequence). The CDR3 DNA is TGTGCCAGCAGAACTGGGGGCAGCAGGCTCTCTAACTATGGCTACACCTTC. This translates into CASRTGGSRLSNYGYTF.